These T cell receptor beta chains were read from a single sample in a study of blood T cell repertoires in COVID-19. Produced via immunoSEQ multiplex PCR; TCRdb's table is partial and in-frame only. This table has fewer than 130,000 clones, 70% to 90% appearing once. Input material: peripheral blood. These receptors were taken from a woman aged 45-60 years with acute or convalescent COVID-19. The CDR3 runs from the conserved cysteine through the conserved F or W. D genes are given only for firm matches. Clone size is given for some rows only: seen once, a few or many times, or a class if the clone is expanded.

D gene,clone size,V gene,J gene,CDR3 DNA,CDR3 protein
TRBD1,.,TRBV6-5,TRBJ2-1,TGTGCCAGCAGGGACAGGGTGGGGAATAAGCAGTTCTTC,CASRDRVGNKQFF
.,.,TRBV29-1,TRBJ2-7,TGCAGCGTTGTGAGATTCGTGGGACTCACCTACGAGCAGTACTTC,CSVVRFVGLTYEQYF
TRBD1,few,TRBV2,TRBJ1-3,TGTGCCAGCAGGGGACAGCTCATGGTCTCTGGAAACACCATATATTTT,CASRGQLMVSGNTIYF
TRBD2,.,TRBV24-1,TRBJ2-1,TGTGCCACCAGTGACCGACTAGCGGGAGGGCACAATGAGCAGTTCTTC,CATSDRLAGGHNEQFF
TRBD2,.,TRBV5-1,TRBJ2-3,TGCGCCAGCAGCTCGCCCCCGGGACTAGCGGGAATAGATACGCAGTATTTT,CASSSPPGLAGIDTQYF
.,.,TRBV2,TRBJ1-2,TGTGCCAGCAGTGAAATGAGAGCGGCAGGTGGCTACACCTTC,CASSEMRAAGGYTF
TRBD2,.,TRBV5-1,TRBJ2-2,TGCGCCAGCAGCTTGGGGGCGGGAGTCACCGGGGAGCTGTTTTTT,CASSLGAGVTGELFF
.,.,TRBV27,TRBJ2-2,TGTGCCAGCAGCCGGAACACCGGGGAGCTGTTTTTT,CASSRNTGELFF
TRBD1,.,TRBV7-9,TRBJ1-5,TGTGCCAGCAGCCCGGGACAGATTAACCAGCCCCAGCATTTT,CASSPGQINQPQHF
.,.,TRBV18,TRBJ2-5,TGTGCCAGCTCACCATCCCGGGAGACCCAGTACTTC,CASSPSRETQYF
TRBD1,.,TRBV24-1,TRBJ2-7,TGTGCCACCAGTGAAACCGGGACAGGGTCCTACGAGCAGTACTTC,CATSETGTGSYEQYF
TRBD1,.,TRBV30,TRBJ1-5,TGTGCCTGGACAGGGGGAAGGGGCAATCAGCCCCAGCATTTT,CAWTGGRGNQPQHF
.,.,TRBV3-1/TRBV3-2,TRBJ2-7,TGTGCCAGCAGCCAAACGGGATGGGAGGACGAGCAGTACTTC,CASSQTGWEDEQYF
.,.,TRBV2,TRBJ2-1,TGTGCCAGCAGTGAAACGGCACAGGTAAACAATGAGCAGTTCTTC,CASSETAQVNNEQFF
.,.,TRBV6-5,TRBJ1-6,TGTGCCAGCAGTTACGGCGGGGTGGCTTCACCCCTCCACTTT,CASSYGGVASPLHF
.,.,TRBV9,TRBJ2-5,TGTGCCAGCAGCTCAGAGGGCCCCGTCAAGACCCAGTACTTC,CASSSEGPVKTQYF
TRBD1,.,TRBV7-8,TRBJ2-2,TGTGCCAGCAGCTTGGGGACAGGACCCACCGGGGAGCTGTTTTTT,CASSLGTGPTGELFF
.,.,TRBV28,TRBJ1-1,TGTGCCAGCAGTTTATGGGGGAGGGCGACTGAAGCTTTCTTT,CASSLWGRATEAFF
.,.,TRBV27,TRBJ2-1,TGTGCCAGCAGTACCGGTTTGCGGAAGTTCTTC,CASSTGLRKFF
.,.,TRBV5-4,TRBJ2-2,TGTGCCAGCAGCTTCCGGGACAAGAACACCGGGGAGCTGTTTTTT,CASSFRDKNTGELFF
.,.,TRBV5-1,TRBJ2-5,TGCGCCAGCAGCCCGGGAGTCAGAGAGACCCAGTACTTC,CASSPGVRETQYF